These 17 T cell receptor beta chains were sequenced from one sample in a study of cytomegalovirus exposure and HLA in healthy donors. Primers for the PCR totalled 60 Vbeta and 13 Jbeta. Sequencing used immunoSEQ multiplex PCR; TCRdb keeps in-frame clones, though not all of them. Counted here are around 97,000 clones, roughly 10% occurring once; the ten biggest clones make up about 5%. The specimen sequenced was PBMCs. These TCRs come from a man aged 45-65 years in good health and CMV-seropositive.

This clone was recorded many times. V usage is TRBV5-6 and J usage is TRBJ2-3; a weak D match, TRBD2 (6 bases). Germline loops: CDR1 SGHDT, CDR2 YYEEEE. Trimming left V 4 bases short and J 4 bases short, with 16 bases between. The CDR3 has 15 amino acids. CDR3 loop: CASSRDSISSDTQYF. In nucleotides, the CDR3 is TGTGCCAGCAGCCGGGACTCTATCTCCTCAGATACGCAGTATTTT.

The J gene is TRBJ2-7, the V gene TRBV27; perhaps TRBD1 as D (5 bases). Germline assignment: CDR1 MNHEY and CDR2 SMNVEV (reference sequence). This CDR3 spans 14 amino acids. Deletions cut 4 bases from V and 7 bases from J, with 17 bases between. The CDR3 nucleotides are TGTGCCAGCAGTTGGGGCGGACGCTATAAGGAGCAGTACTTC. Amino acid sequence: CASSWGGRYKEQYF.

V gene TRBV6-5 combines with J gene TRBJ2-2; 10 bases map to TRBD1. CDR1 MNHEY and CDR2 SVGAGI come from the germline V gene. There are 14 residues in the CDR3. After removal of 8 bases from V and 4 bases from J, the junction contained 4 bases not matched to a gene. CDR3 protein: CASAGTGVTGELFF. CDR3 DNA sequence: TGTGCCAGCGCCGGGACAGGGGTCACCGGGGAGCTGTTTTTT.

CDR3 nucleotides: TGTGCCTGGACCGAGTGGAGAAATGAAAAACTGTTTTTT. It encodes CAWTEWRNEKLFF. The V and J genes are TRBV30 and TRBJ1-4, with no clear D. V lost 4 bases, J lost 5 bases, and 11 bases lay in between. Per germline, CDR1 GTSNPN and CDR2 SVGIG (reference sequence). The CDR3 totals 13 residues.

This clone was counted a few times. The chain joins TRBV5-1 to TRBJ1-2; D might be TRBD1 (5 bases). The CDR3 is made up of 14 amino acids. Trimming shortened V by 2 bases and J by 4 bases, and 12 bases separated the two germline ends. The germline V gene encodes CDR1 SGHRS and CDR2 YFSETQ. In nucleotides, the CDR3 is TGCGCCAGCAGCTTTACAGGATCGGGCTATGGCTACACCTTC. Translated, it gives CASSFTGSGYGYTF.

The chain combines TRBV6-5 with TRBJ1-1, with a tentative D call TRBD1 (6 bases). Germline values: CDR1 MNHEY, CDR2 SVGAGI. The length of the CDR3 is 14 residues. V gave up 2 bases and J gave up 3 bases, with 10 bases separating them. CDR3 residues: CASSYLGADTEAFF. CDR3 nucleotides: TGTGCCAGCAGTTACCTGGGGGCGGACACTGAAGCTTTCTTT.

This clone was picked up a small number of times. This rearrangement joins TRBV28 to TRBJ2-7, with 11 bases that match TRBD1. V shed 5 bases, J shed 2 bases, and the junction held 5 bases outside the gene matches. The germline CDR1 and CDR2 sequences are MDHEN and SYDVKM. The CDR3 length is 15 residues. CDR3 in amino acids: CASSVSGQGAYEQYF. The DNA for the CDR3 is TGTGCCAGCAGTGTATCGGGACAGGGGGCCTACGAGCAGTACTTC.

This sequence joins TRBV15 and TRBJ1-5; 7 positions match TRBD1. V dropped 3 bases and J dropped 4; count of bases not matched to a gene: 3. CDR1 and CDR2 from the germline V gene are LNHNV and YYDKDF (reference sequence). The CDR3 is 14 amino acids. CDR3 in DNA: TGTGCCACCAGCAGGGGACAGCGTAATCAGCCCCAGCATTTT. Its protein is CATSRGQRNQPQHF. The complete variable domain, with remaining parts taken from reference TRBV15 and TRBJ1-5, reads DAMVIQNPRYQVTQFGKPVTLSCSQTLNHNVMYWYQQKSSQAPKLLFHYYDKDFNNEADTPDNFQSRRPNTSFCFLDIRSPGLGDTAMYLCATSRGQRNQPQHFGDGTRLSIL.

This clone was counted a few times. The identical CDR3 is also encoded by other nucleotide sequences in the sample. The V and J genes are TRBV5-1 and TRBJ1-4; the D is unclear. V was cut by 0 bases and J by 3 bases, with 6 bases left in between. The V gene's germline CDR1 is SGHRS and CDR2 YFSETQ. The CDR3 has 14 amino acids. CDR3 sequence: CASSLGGSNEKLFF. The CDR3, as DNA: TGCGCCAGCAGCTTGGGAGGTTCTAATGAAAAACTGTTTTTT.

This clone was recorded a few times. The rearrangement joins TRBV5-1 to TRBJ2-3, with a weak D call TRBD1 (6 bases). There are 14 residues in the CDR3. V was cut by 3 bases and J by 4 bases, with 12 bases left in between. From germline, CDR1 is SGHRS and CDR2 YFSETQ. CDR3 sequence (DNA): TGCGCCAGCAGCTCCAAAGGGGGTGCAGATACGCAGTATTTT. As protein: CASSSKGGADTQYF.

This clone was found a few times. This chain joins TRBV4-1 and TRBJ2-3; unclear D gene. The V end was cut by 0 bases, the J end by 7 bases, with 5 bases between. Germline values: CDR1 MGHRA, CDR2 YSYEKL. The CDR3 runs 12 residues. DNA of the CDR3: TGCGCCAGCAGCCAAGATCGTAATACGCAGTATTTT. It encodes CASSQDRNTQYF.

The chain uses TRBV6-1 and TRBJ1-6; unclear D gene. This CDR3 spans 15 amino acids. Germline V lookup: CDR1 MNHNS, CDR2 SASEGT. V was clipped by 1 base and J by 7 bases, with 11 bases between them. The CDR3 DNA reads TGTGCCAGCAGTGAAGGACTCGGTGGGAATTCACCCCTCCACTTT. Its translation: CASSEGLGGNSPLHF.

The V and J genes are TRBV28 and TRBJ1-5; no clear D gene. V was clipped by 2 bases and J by 0 bases, with 8 bases between them. The germline V gene has CDR1 MDHEN and CDR2 SYDVKM. The CDR3 runs 15 residues. The CDR3 nucleotides read TGTGCCAGCAGTTTAGGAGGACTTAGCAATCAGCCCCAGCATTTT. It yields the protein CASSLGGLSNQPQHF.

A few counts support this clone. J is TRBJ2-7 and V is TRBV19, with a tentative D call TRBD1 (5 bases). The CDR3 extends over 15 amino acids. V lost 2 bases and J lost 5, with 16 bases in between. Germline V gives CDR1 LNHDA, CDR2 SQIVND (reference sequence). CDR3 sequence (DNA): TGTGCCAGTAGTATAAACCCCGCAGGGTCCAACGAGCAGTACTTC. This codes for CASSINPAGSNEQYF.

This clone was picked up a small number of times. The rearrangement uses TRBV7-3 and TRBJ2-1; unclear D gene. The CDR3 runs 12 residues. V lost 1 base to trimming and J lost 10 bases, with 8 bases between them. The germline gives CDR1 SGHTA, CDR2 FQGTGA. CDR3 nucleotide sequence: TGTGCCAGCAGCTTAATCGACACCGAGCAGTTCTTC. Translation gives CASSLIDTEQFF. The variable domain in full, completed from reference TRBV7-3 and TRBJ2-1, reads GAGVSQTPSNKVTEKGKYVELRCDPISGHTALYWYRQSLGQGPEFLIYFQGTGAADDSGLPNDRFFAVRPEGSVSTLKIQRTERGDSAVYLCASSLIDTEQFFGPGTRLTVL.

The chain carries TRBV7-2 and TRBJ2-7; 8 positions match TRBD2. This CDR3 has 15 residues. The V and J ends lost 5 bases and 2 bases, in that order; junction bases with no gene match: 8. Germline assignment: CDR1 SGHTA and CDR2 FQGNSA. The DNA for the CDR3 is TGTGCCAGCAGCCCCCGACTAGCGCTAACCTACGAGCAGTACTTC. It specifies CASSPRLALTYEQYF.

The CDR3 region is CSASVANEQFF. DNA for the CDR3: TGCAGTGCTAGTGTAGCAAATGAGCAGTTCTTC. The gene calls are TRBV20-1 and TRBJ2-1; D is unresolved. The CDR3 is 11 amino acids. V gave up 3 bases and J gave up 7 bases, with 7 bases separating them. Germline CDR1 DFQATT, CDR2 SNEGSKA (reference sequence).